This T cell receptor (beta chain) is drawn from a study of cytomegalovirus exposure and HLA in healthy donors. Points from the study as a whole: In a later analysis, TCR beta V- and J-gene trimming showed a link to a missense DCLRE1C variant. Many donors carried some public TCRs, although rarity characterized most TCR sequences. DRB1 showed the most TCR associations and HLA-C the fewest in a later analysis, as rates varied by HLA locus.

With regard to this clone: Its antigen is unidentified.

The primer mix had 60 Vbeta and 13 Jbeta primers. The repertoire was sequenced with immunoSEQ multiplex PCR; TCRdb's copy has only in-frame clones and lacks some. The sample has 150,000 to 200,000 clones, around 83% seen once. Sequencing was performed on PBMCs. The source of this sequence is a man in his forties or fifties in good health and CMV-seropositive.

The CDR3 protein is CAWSDRNEQFF. The DNA of the CDR3 is TGTGCCTGGAGTGACAGGAATGAGCAGTTCTTC. The genes are TRBV30 and TRBJ2-1; D possibly corresponds to TRBD1 (5 bases). V lost 1 base and J 7 bases, leaving 5 bases between the germline ends. The CDR3 has 11 amino acids. Germline loops: CDR1 GTSNPN, CDR2 SVGIG (reference sequence).